What follows is one T cell receptor (beta chain) and its context. Its antigen is unknown. Here immunoSEQ multiplex PCR was the method, and the copy in TCRdb shows in-frame clones only, minus some. The data hold roughly 17,000 clones, with 60% to 80% observed a single time. The source of the sample is a study of vaccination effects on CD4 cells after COVID-19. The wider study: Participants completed two doses of the BNT162b2 or mRNA-1273 vaccine. Convalescent patients (n = two) were sampled 16 days and one week prevaccination.

Antigen-specific CD4+ T cells expanded by the ViraFEST assay with viral peptide pools were then sequenced. CD4+ T cell isolation took place after approximately 11 days of culture. By PCR, the person was confirmed to have had SARS-CoV-2 infection between March and December 2020. Every well got a few million PBMC, which were grown with around 10 IU/ml IL-2 and about 9.5 ug/ml peptides. The starting material was CD4+ T cells from PBMCs cultured with SARS-CoV-2 spike peptides, obtained before COVID-19 vaccination. This clonotype was obtained from a human donor who had a prior SARS-CoV-2 infection.

Here the CDR3 DNA reads TGTGCCAGCAGCCGGACTAGCGGGGGGCCATTCACCGGGGAGCTGTTTTTT. Translation gives CASSRTSGGPFTGELFF. V is TRBV7-3 and J is TRBJ2-2; TRBD2 aligns across 14 bases. V trimming: 5 bases; J trimming: 4 bases; junction bases outside the gene matches: 6. CDR1 and CDR2 from the germline V gene are SGHTA and FQGTGA. This CDR3 is 17 amino acids long.